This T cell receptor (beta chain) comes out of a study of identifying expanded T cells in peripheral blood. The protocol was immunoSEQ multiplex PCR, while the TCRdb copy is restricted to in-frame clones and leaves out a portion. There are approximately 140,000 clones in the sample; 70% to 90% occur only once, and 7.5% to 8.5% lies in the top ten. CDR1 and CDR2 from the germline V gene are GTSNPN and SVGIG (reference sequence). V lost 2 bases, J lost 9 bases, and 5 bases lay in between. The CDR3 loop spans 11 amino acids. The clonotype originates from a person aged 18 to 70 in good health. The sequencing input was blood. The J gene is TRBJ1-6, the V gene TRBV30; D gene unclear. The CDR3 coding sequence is TGTGCCTGGAGTACAAGTTCACCCCTCCACTTT. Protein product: CAWSTSSPLHF.